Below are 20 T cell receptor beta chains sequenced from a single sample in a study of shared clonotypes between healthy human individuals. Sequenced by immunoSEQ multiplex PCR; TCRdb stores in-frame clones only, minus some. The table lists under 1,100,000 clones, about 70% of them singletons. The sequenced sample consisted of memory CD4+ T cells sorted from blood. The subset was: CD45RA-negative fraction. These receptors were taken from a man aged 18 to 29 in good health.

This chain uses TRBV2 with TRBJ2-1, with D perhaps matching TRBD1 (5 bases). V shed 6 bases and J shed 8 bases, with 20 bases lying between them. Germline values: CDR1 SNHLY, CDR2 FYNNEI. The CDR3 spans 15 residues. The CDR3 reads CASSRTRNFGDEQFF. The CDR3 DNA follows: TGTGCCAGCAGCCGGACACGAAACTTTGGGGATGAGCAGTTCTTC.

CDR3 sequence (DNA): TGTGCCAGCAGCTCGGACTCCTCCTCCTACAATGAGCAGTTCTTC. Translation gives CASSSDSSSYNEQFF. The chain joins TRBV11-3 to TRBJ2-1; D possibly corresponds to TRBD2 (5 bases). Per germline, CDR1 SGHNT and CDR2 YENEEA. The CDR3 is 15 residues long. V shed 4 bases and J shed 0 bases, with 10 bases lying between them.

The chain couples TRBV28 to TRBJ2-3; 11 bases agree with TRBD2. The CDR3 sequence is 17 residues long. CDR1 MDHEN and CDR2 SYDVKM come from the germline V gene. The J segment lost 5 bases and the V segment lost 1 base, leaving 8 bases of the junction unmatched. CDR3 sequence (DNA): TGTGCCAGCAGTTTATTCTTCCTAGCGGGGGGTGGAGATACGCAGTATTTT. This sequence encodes CASSLFFLAGGGDTQYF.

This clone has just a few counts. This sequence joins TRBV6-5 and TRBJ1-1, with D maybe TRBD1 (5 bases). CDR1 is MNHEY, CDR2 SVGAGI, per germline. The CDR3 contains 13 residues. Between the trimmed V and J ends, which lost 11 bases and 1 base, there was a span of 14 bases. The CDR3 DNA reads TGTGCCGTCGGGGCAGGAGGGAACACTGAAGCTTTCTTT. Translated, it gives CAVGAGGNTEAFF.

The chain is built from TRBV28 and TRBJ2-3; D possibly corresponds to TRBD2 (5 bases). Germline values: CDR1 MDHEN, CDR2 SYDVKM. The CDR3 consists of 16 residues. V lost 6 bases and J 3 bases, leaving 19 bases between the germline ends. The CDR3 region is CASRPQTGRGTDTQYF. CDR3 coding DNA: TGTGCCAGCAGACCTCAAACCGGACGAGGGACAGATACGCAGTATTTT.

CDR3 DNA sequence: TGTGCCAGCAGCCGAAGCGGGGAGACCACAGATACGCAGTATTTT. It is translated as CASSRSGETTDTQYF. This rearrangement joins TRBV5-8 to TRBJ2-3; 7 positions agree with TRBD2. V shed 4 bases and J 2 bases; nucleotides not matched to a gene: 7. Germline assignment: CDR1 SGHTS and CDR2 YDEGEE. The CDR3 has 15 amino acids. The full variable domain, completed using reference TRBV5-8 and TRBJ2-3, is EAGVTQSPTHLIKTRGQQATLRCSPISGHTSVYWYQQALGLGLQFLLWYDEGEERNRGNFPPRFSGRQFPNYSSELNVNALELEDSALYLCASSRSGETTDTQYFGPGTRLTVL.

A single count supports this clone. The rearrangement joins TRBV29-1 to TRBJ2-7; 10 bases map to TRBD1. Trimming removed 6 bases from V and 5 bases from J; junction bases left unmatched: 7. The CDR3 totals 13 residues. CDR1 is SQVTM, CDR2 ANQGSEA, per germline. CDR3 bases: TGCAGCGTGACCCGGGACAGGGGAAACGAGCAGTACTTC. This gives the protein CSVTRDRGNEQYF.

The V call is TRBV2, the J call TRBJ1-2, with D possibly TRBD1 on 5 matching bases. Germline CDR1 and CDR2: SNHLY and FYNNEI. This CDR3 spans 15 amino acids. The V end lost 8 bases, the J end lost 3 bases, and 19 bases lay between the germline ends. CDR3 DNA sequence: TGTGCCAGCGCACCAGTCGGGACTGATTACTATGGCTACACCTTC. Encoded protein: CASAPVGTDYYGYTF.

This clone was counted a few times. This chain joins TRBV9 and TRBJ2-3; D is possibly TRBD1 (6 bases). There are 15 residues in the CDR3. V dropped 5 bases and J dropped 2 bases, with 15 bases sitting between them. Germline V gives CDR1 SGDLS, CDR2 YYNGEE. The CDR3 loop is CASRRQGLTTDTQYF. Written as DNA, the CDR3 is TGTGCCAGCAGGAGGCAGGGGCTTACCACAGATACGCAGTATTTT.

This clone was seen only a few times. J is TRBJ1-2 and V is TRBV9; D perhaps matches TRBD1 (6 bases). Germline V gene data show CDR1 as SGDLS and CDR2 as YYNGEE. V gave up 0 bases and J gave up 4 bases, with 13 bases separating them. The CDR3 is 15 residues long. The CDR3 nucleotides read TGTGCCAGCAGCGTAGCAGGGGAGGTTTCCTATGGCTACACCTTC. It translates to CASSVAGEVSYGYTF.

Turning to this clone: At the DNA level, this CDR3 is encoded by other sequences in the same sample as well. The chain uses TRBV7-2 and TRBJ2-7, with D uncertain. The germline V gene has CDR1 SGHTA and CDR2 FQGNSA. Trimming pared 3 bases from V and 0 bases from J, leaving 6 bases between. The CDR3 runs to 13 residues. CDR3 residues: CASSFGPSYEQYF. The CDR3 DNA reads TGTGCCAGCAGCTTCGGGCCCTCCTACGAGCAGTACTTC.

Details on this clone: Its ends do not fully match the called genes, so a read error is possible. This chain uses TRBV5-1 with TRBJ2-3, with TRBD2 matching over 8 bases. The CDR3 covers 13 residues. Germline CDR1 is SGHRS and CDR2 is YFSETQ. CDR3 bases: TGCGCCGGCAGGTCCGGGGGGGAAGATACGCAGTATTTT. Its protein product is CAGRSGGEDTQYF. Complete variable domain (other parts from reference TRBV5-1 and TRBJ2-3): KAGVTQTPRYLIKTRGQQVTLSCSPISGHRSVSWYQQTPGQGLQFLFEYFSETQRNKGNFPGRFSGRQFSNSRSEMNVSTLELGDSALYLCAGRSGGEDTQYFGPGTRLTVL.

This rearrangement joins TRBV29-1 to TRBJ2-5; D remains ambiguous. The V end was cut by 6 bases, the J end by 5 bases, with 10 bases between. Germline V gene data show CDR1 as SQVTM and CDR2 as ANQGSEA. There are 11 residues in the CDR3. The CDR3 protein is CSVPNLETQYF. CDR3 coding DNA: TGCAGCGTACCCAACCTGGAGACCCAGTACTTC.

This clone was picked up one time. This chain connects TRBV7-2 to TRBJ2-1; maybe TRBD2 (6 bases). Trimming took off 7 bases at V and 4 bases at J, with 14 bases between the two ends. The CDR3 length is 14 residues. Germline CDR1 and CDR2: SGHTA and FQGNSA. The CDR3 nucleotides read TGTGCCAGCATCCAATCGGCGGGATACAATGAGCAGTTCTTC. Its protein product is CASIQSAGYNEQFF.

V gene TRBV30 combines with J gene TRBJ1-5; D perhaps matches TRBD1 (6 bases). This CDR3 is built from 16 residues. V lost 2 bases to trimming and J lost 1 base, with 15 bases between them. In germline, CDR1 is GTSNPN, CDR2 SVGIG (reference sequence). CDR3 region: CAWSRSPGGSNQPQHF. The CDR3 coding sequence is TGTGCCTGGAGTCGCTCCCCTGGGGGCAGCAATCAGCCCCAGCATTTT.

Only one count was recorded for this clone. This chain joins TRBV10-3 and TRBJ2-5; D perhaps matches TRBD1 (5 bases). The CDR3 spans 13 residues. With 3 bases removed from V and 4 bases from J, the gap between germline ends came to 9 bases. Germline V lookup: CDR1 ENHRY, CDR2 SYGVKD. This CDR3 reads CAISEGRAETQYF. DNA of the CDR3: TGTGCCATCAGTGAAGGCAGGGCAGAGACCCAGTACTTC.

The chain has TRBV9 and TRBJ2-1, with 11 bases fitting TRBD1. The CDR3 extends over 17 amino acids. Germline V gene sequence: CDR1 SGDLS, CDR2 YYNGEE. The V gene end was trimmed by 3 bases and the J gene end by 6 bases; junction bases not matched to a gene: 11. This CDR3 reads CASSARPGQGGTNEQFF. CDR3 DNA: TGTGCCAGCAGCGCTCGTCCGGGACAGGGGGGGACCAATGAGCAGTTCTTC.

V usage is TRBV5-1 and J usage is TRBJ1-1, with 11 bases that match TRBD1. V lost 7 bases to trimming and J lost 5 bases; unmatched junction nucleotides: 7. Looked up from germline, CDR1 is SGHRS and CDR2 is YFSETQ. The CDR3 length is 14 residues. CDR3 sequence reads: CASYKGTGGTEAFF. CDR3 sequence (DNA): TGCGCCAGCTATAAGGGGACAGGGGGGACTGAAGCTTTCTTT.

CDR3 in DNA: TGTGCCAGCAGTCCCCGGGACAAAGCTAACTATGGCTACACCTTC. Amino acids: CASSPRDKANYGYTF. This chain joins TRBV6-1 and TRBJ1-2, with a possible D match to TRBD1 (6 bases). The CDR3 is 15 amino acids. V gave up 5 bases and J gave up 0 bases, with 13 bases separating them. The V gene's germline CDR1 is MNHNS and CDR2 SASEGT.

The CDR3 bases are TGTGCCAGCAGTTACAACCGGGATTCACCCCTCCACTTT. Its protein product is CASSYNRDSPLHF. This rearrangement joins TRBV6-6 to TRBJ1-6; no definite D call. This CDR3 spans 13 amino acids. Germline V lookup: CDR1 MNHNY, CDR2 SVGAGI (reference sequence). The germline V and J ends were trimmed by 2 bases and 8 bases, with 7 bases remaining between them.